Listed here is a single T cell receptor (beta chain). Its binding antigen is unknown. Base qualities are not recorded, but no much larger clone differs from it by a single base. Sequencer: Illumina NovaSeq 6000. TCRalpha and TCRbeta cDNA libraries were built by 5'RACE with constant-segment primers, adding sample barcodes and unique molecular identifiers. Trizol reagent was used to extract RNA from every sample. Libraries were amplified in two PCR steps, with a second sample barcode and Illumina TruSeq adapters added in the second step. Libraries were sequenced on an Illumina NovaSeq with 2 x 150 bp paired-end reads. For the original study's pipeline: Reads were demultiplexed and collapsed into UMI-guided consensus sequences with migec v1.2.7. Using mixcr v2.1.11, UMI consensuses were aligned to TRA and TRB V and J templates and then assembled into clonotypes. A clonotype was counted as expanded or contracted only if both edgeR and NoisET called the change significant, with noise models trained on biological replicates. For edgeR calls, the thresholds were a false discovery rate-adjusted p below 0.01 and a log2 fold-change of 1. As an exploratory analysis of dynamics, max-normalized trajectories of the 1000 most abundant clonotypes were examined by PCA with hierarchical clustering. Separately sequenced CD4+ and CD8+ repertoires were used to assign a CD4 or CD8 phenotype to each responding clone. Using fastp at Q25 and MiXCR, TCRdb reprocessed the public reads and kept productive beta chains. Rows are unified per CDR3 protein, each entry keeping the most common DNA and genes. The V and J calls, along with clone size, are taken from TCRdb and not from the paper's own processing. In this sample the table shows approximately 230,000 distinct CDR3 sequences, over 15% of which occur a single time. Approximately 3.5% of the sample comes from the top ten.

The sample originates from a study of T-cell memory formation after mild COVID-19 (dated by TCRdb to about 2021). Notes on the research overall: TCR sequence clusters from the two donors were largely donor specific. In a couple of donors, T-cell clones that expanded and contracted after mild COVID-19 were followed by sequencing TCRalpha and TCRbeta repertoires longitudinally. Two young, previously healthy adult volunteers, one female and one male, were included in the cohort.

Summary of the overall study and its limitations: Some responding clones were found in pre-infection memory, which suggests that pre-existing cross-reactive memory T cells took part in the SARS-CoV-2 response. The second-wave clones that peaked on day 37 were not confirmed to be SARS-CoV-2 specific. Contracting CD4+ clones were found mainly in CM and EM memory subsets, while CD8+ clones were enriched in EMRA. Clones that contracted from day 15 to 85 showed balanced CD4/CD8 phenotypes, whereas a second wave of clones that expanded from day 15 to 37 leaned towards CD4+. Only two mild cases were covered in the study, and larger cohorts including severe cases with pre-infection samples were considered necessary.

Ficoll-Paque density gradient centrifugation was used to isolate PBMCs. Clipping removes 2 bases from V and 6 bases from J, with 8 as the unmatched junction base count. The CDR3 holds 15 amino acids from the cysteine to the phenylalanine. Just CDR3 DNA is preserved here, 45 bases in frame from base 1. The germline V gene encodes CDR1 ENHRY and CDR2 SYGVKD. The rearrangement combines TRBV10-3 with TRBJ1-2, with TRBD1 identical over 8 junction bases. This sequence was found in a young man who had mild COVID-19 (a few samples of this study predate the infection). The sample titles of this study are shuffled in the database, so cell type and time point are left out; the donor was told from shared clones. Sequences were obtained from PBMCs or a T cell subset sorted from them (not recorded which). The bases are TGTGCCATCAGTGAGAGACCACAGGGGGGGCATGGCTACACCTTC. This codes for CAISERPQGGHGYTF.